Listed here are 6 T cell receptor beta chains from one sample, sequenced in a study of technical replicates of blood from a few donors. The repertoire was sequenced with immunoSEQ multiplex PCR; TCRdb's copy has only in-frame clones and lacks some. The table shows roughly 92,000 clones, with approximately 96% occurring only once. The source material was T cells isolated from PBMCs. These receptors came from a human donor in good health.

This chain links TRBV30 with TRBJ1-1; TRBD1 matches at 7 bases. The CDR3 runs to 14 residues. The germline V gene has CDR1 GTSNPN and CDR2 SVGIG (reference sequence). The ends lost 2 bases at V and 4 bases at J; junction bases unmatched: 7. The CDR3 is CAWSKGARFTEAFF. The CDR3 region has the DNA TGTGCCTGGAGTAAGGGGGCGAGGTTCACTGAAGCTTTCTTT.

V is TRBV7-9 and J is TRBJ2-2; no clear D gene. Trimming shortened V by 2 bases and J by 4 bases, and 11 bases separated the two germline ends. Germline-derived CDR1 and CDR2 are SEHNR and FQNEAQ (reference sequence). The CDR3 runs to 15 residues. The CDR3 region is CASSLTTLATGELFF. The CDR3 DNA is TGTGCCAGCAGCTTAACGACTTTAGCCACCGGGGAGCTGTTTTTT.

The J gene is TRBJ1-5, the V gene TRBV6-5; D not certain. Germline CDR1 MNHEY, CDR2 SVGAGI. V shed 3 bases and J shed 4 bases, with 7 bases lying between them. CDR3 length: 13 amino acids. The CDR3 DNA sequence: TGTGCCAGCAGTTATGTTATGAATCAGCCCCAGCATTTT. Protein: CASSYVMNQPQHF.

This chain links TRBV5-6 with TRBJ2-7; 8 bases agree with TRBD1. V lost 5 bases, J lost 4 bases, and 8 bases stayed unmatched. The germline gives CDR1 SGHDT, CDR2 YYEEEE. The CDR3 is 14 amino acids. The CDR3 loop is CASSTTGAPYEQYF. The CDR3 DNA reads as TGTGCCAGCAGTACGACAGGGGCCCCTTACGAGCAGTACTTC.

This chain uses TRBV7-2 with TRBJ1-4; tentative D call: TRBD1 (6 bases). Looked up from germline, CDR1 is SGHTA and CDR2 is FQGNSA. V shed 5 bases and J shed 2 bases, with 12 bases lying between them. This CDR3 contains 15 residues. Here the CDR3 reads CASSTRGGTNEKLFF. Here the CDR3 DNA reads TGTGCCAGCAGCACCAGGGGTGGTACTAATGAAAAACTGTTTTTT. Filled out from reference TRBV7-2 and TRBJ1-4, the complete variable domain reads GAGVSQSPSNKVTEKGKDVELRCDPISGHTALYWYRQSLGQGLEFLIYFQGNSAPDKSGLPSDRFSAERTGGSVSTLTIQRTQQEDSAVYLCASSTRGGTNEKLFFGSGTQLSVL.

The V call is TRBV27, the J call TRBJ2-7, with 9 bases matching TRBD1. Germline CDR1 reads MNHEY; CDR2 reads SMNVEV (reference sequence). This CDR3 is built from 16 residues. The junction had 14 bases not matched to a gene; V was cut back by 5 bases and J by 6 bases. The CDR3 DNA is TGTGCCAGCAGTCCAGGACAGGGGCCCACCTCGACCGAGCAGTACTTC. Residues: CASSPGQGPTSTEQYF.